This TCR beta chain was sequenced in a study of regulatory T cells in long-lasting Graves disease. Germline V gene data show CDR1 as MNHEY and CDR2 as SMNVEV (reference sequence). Trimming cost V 11 bases and J 5 bases, with 19 bases left between them. The CDR3 covers 13 residues. The sample holds many counts of this clonotype. The time point was: newly diagnosed GD, antithyroid drugs for less than 3 months. Isolated PBMC RNA provided the starting material for the TCR library. With EDTA tubes as the receptacles, about 8.1 milliliters of peripheral blood were drawn. CDR3-region Arm-PCR and iRepertoire HTBI primers produced the TCR beta libraries. TCRdb independently ran MiXCR on the multiplex PCR reads; one entry per CDR3 protein. This table holds a few hundred thousand distinct CDR3 sequences, about 16% found once.

The rearrangement joins TRBV27 to TRBJ2-7; no clear D gene. This clonotype was obtained from a female donor with Graves disease. The input for sequencing was peripheral blood mononuclear cells (PBMCs), taken at new diagnosis, from a patient treated with antithyroid drugs. The CDR3 here is CAVGVNEAHEQYF. In DNA form, the CDR3 reads TGTGCCGTCGGAGTGAACGAAGCCCACGAGCAGTACTTC.